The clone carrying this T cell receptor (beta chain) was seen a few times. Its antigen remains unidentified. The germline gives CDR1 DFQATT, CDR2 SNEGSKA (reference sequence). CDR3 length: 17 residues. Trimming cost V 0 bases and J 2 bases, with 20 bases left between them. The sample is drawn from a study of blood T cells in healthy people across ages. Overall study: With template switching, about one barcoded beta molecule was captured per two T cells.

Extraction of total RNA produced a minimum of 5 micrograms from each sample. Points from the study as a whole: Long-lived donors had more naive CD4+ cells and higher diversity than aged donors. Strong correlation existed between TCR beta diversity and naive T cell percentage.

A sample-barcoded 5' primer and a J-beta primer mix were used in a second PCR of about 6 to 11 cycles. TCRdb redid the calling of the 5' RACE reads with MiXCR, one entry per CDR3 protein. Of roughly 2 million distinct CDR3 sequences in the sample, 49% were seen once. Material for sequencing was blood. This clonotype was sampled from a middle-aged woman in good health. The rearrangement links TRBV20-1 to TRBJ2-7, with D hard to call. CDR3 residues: CSARDPGGQSFPYEQYF. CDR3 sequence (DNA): TGCAGTGCTAGAGATCCAGGTGGGCAGTCGTTCCCCTACGAGCAGTACTTC.